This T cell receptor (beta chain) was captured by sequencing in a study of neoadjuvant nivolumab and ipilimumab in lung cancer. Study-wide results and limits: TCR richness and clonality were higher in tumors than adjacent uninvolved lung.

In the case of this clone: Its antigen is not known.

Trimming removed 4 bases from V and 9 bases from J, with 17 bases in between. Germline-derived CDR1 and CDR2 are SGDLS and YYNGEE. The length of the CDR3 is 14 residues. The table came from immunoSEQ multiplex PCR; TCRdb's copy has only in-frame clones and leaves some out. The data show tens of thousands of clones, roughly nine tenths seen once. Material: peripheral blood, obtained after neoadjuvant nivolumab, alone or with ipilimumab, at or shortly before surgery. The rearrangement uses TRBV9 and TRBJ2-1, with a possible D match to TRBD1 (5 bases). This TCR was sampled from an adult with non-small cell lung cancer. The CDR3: CASSPEIADSEQFF. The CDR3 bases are TGTGCCAGCAGCCCAGAGATAGCAGACAGTGAGCAGTTCTTC. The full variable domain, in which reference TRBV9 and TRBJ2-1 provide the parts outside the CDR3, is DSGVTQTPKHLITATGQRVTLRCSPRSGDLSVYWYQQSLDQGLQFLIQYYNGEERAKGNILERFSAQQFPDLHSELNLSSLELGDSALYFCASSPEIADSEQFFGPGTRLTVL.